Following are 14 T cell receptor beta chains from one sample sequenced in a study of T cells in Graves' hyperthyroidism and ophthalmopathy. Amplification yielded TCR beta CDR3 regions, with RNA transcripts as the source. In the first-round RT-PCR of the TCR CDR3, the HTBI primer set was used. MiXCR, applied by TCRdb to the multiplex PCR reads, yields one record per CDR3 protein. The sample lists about 600,000 distinct CDR3 sequences, 11% to 15% occurring once. The material sequenced was blood. These receptors were collected from a woman aged 18-29 years with Graves' ophthalmopathy.

This clonotype was detected many times. V gene TRBV19 combines with J gene TRBJ1-1; TRBD1 aligns across 7 bases. J lost 0 bases, V lost 6 bases, and 16 bases had no gene match. CDR3 size: 18 residues. CDR1 and CDR2 from the germline V gene are LNHDA and SQIVND (reference sequence). Written as DNA, the CDR3 is TGTGCCAGTAGGACCATTCGGACAGGAATTCAGCTGAACACTGAAGCTTTCTTT. Protein: CASRTIRTGIQLNTEAFF.

This clonotype was detected ten times or more. This chain connects TRBV11-1 to TRBJ2-2; possible D gene TRBD1, 6 bases. V lost 3 bases, J lost 0 bases, and 8 bases lay in between. Per germline, CDR1 SGHAT and CDR2 FQDESV (reference sequence). CDR3 length equals 15 residues. The CDR3 DNA reads as TGTGCCAGCAGCTTTTCAGGGGCGAACACCGGGGAGCTGTTTTTT. The encoded protein is CASSFSGANTGELFF.

Many counts were recorded for this clonotype. The CDR3 loop reads CASSYTKSGDGYTF. The CDR3 DNA follows: TGTGCCAGCAGTTACACCAAATCAGGGGACGGCTACACCTTC. V and J are TRBV6-6 and TRBJ1-2; D may be TRBD1 (6 bases). This CDR3 is 14 amino acids long. Germline V lookup: CDR1 MNHNY, CDR2 SVGAGI (reference sequence). V lost 2 bases and J lost 8, with 15 bases in between.

This clonotype has ten or more counts. The chain carries TRBV20-1 and TRBJ1-1; 9 nucleotides agree with TRBD1. The junction had 11 bases not matched to a gene; V was cut back by 6 bases and J by 3 bases. Per germline, CDR1 DFQATT and CDR2 SNEGSKA (reference sequence). This CDR3 is built from 15 residues. The CDR3 DNA follows: TGCAGTGCGCCTAAACAGGGGGCCCCCGACACTGAAGCTTTCTTT. Residues: CSAPKQGAPDTEAFF.

This clonotype was counted a few times. The V and J genes are TRBV24-1 and TRBJ1-1, with D perhaps matching TRBD1 (6 bases). The V end was cut by 0 bases, the J end by 1 base, with 14 bases between. The CDR3 is made up of 17 amino acids. The germline gives CDR1 KGHDR, CDR2 SFDVKD. DNA for the CDR3: TGTGCCACCAGTGATTTGCCTCTGACAGGCCAGAACACTGAAGCTTTCTTT. Residues: CATSDLPLTGQNTEAFF.

This clonotype showed up many times. The chain recombines TRBV4-2 with TRBJ2-1, with a possible D match to TRBD2 (5 bases). From germline, CDR1 is LGHNA and CDR2 YNFKEQ. This CDR3 has 14 amino acids. Between the trimmed V and J ends, which lost 3 bases and 7 bases, there was a span of 13 bases. The CDR3 spells CASSHVRTPNEQFF. Here the CDR3 DNA reads TGTGCCAGCAGCCATGTCCGGACTCCGAATGAGCAGTTCTTC.

This clonotype was seen many times. This chain uses TRBV25-1 with TRBJ2-7, with D possibly TRBD2 on 6 matching bases. Germline V CDR1 and CDR2: MGHDK, SYGVNS. Trimming shortened V by 6 bases and J by 9 bases, and 15 bases separated the two germline ends. The CDR3 contains 12 residues. Written as DNA, the CDR3 is TGTGCCAGCAGCGACGGGGGACTCTTGCAGTACTTC. Translated, it gives CASSDGGLLQYF.

The sample holds many counts of this clonotype. The gene calls are TRBV24-1 and TRBJ2-1, with 10 bases fitting TRBD2. Germline-derived CDR1 and CDR2 are KGHDR and SFDVKD. This CDR3 comprises 16 residues. Trimming at V came to 4 bases and at J to 6 bases, leaving 8 bases not matched to a gene. CDR3 sequence: CATSDPIAGGRNEQFF. The CDR3 nucleotides read TGTGCCACCAGTGACCCTATAGCGGGAGGACGCAATGAGCAGTTCTTC.

The chain has TRBV12-5 and TRBJ2-7; D call uncertain. The V end was cut by 6 bases, the J end by 2 bases, with 17 bases between. The V gene's germline CDR1 is LGHNT and CDR2 FRNRAP. This CDR3 contains 15 residues. The chain's CDR3 is CASGMVGLGPYEQYF. CDR3 in DNA: TGTGCTAGTGGGATGGTTGGGCTGGGTCCCTACGAGCAGTACTTC. Full variable domain (remainder filled in from reference TRBV12-5 and TRBJ2-7): DARVTQTPRHKVTEMGQEVTMRCQPILGHNTVFWYRQTMMQGLELLAYFRNRAPLDDSGMPKDRFSAEMPDATLATLKIQPSEPRDSAVYFCASGMVGLGPYEQYFGPGTRLTVT.

The chain employs TRBV7-8 and TRBJ1-6; D is unclear. The CDR3 consists of 14 residues. V gave up 5 bases and J gave up 7 bases, with 12 bases separating them. Germline assignment: CDR1 SGHVS and CDR2 FQNEAQ. The CDR3 bases are TGTGCCAGCAGCCGTACAGTGGTGAATTCACCCCTCCACTTT. Amino acid sequence: CASSRTVVNSPLHF.

This clonotype was counted at least ten times. In DNA form, the CDR3 reads TGTGCCAGCAGTGAAGTCAGGGGGGCGGAAGATACGCAGTATTTT. This translates into CASSEVRGAEDTQYF. The rearrangement uses TRBV6-1 and TRBJ2-3; tentative D call: TRBD1 (7 bases). Trimming removed 1 base at V and 5 bases at J, with 13 bases between. The CDR3 is 15 residues long. Germline CDR1 is MNHNS and CDR2 is SASEGT.

Points on this clonotype: Sequence at one end of the junction differs from germline and may be a read error. The chain couples TRBV19 to TRBJ2-1; D not resolved. The CDR3 sequence is 15 residues long. The germline CDR1 and CDR2 sequences are LNHDA and SQIVND (reference sequence). In DNA, the CDR3 is TGTGCCAGTAGACCGGACGCGGCGGCCTACAATGAGCAGCTCTTC. It translates to CASRPDAAAYNEQLF.

The J gene is TRBJ1-2, the V gene TRBV6-5, with D unresolved. This CDR3 contains 13 residues. Trimming removed 0 bases from V and 6 bases from J, with 8 bases in between. Looked up from germline, CDR1 is MNHEY and CDR2 is SVGAGI. CDR3 protein: CASSYSKFDGYTF. Here the CDR3 DNA reads TGTGCCAGCAGTTACTCGAAGTTCGATGGCTACACCTTC.

The J gene is TRBJ2-7, the V gene TRBV7-3; D possibly uses TRBD1 or TRBD2 (6 bases each). The CDR3 is 16 residues long. The germline V gene has CDR1 SGHTA and CDR2 FQGTGA. The ends were cut back, 5 bases at V and 5 bases at J, with 22 bases in the middle. DNA for the CDR3: TGTGCCAGCAGCCCTAGGGGGGCAGGTGGGGGAGACGAGCAGTACTTC. Protein product: CASSPRGAGGGDEQYF.